This T cell receptor beta chain originates from a study of identical twins (dated by TCRdb to the mid-2010s). For the wider study: The study deep-sequenced TCR alpha and beta repertoires from monozygotic twins, unrelated adults of various ages and cord blood to test whether fetal clonotypes persist. Replicate twin experiments were performed at different times using different library preparation protocols to rule out contamination. What the work shows at the level of the full study, not this receptor alone: Out-of-frame TCR alpha sequences shared between twins showed an excess of low generation-probability sequences compared with coincidental sharing between unrelated individuals. In monozygotic twins, out-of-frame TCR alpha sharing was systematically underestimated by recombination models, although the models agreed with sharing between unrelated individuals. Conclusions relied on cross-sectional statistical analysis, since the same donors could not be followed over many years. Excess twin sharing in beta out-of-frame sequences was weaker because fewer shared sequences lowered the signal-to-noise ratio. Invariant T cells such as MAIT and iNKT could partly confound zero-insertion analyses, though diverse VJ usage argued against this for most clonotypes. Abundant cord blood beta clonotypes carried fewer insertions; young adult naive repertoires showed a weaker similar trend, while memory repertoires showed none.

Library prep was done by 5' RACE. The sample was run on an Illumina HiSeq 2000. Template switching added a universal primer binding site, and the final cDNA carried a unique molecular identifier that allowed TCR cDNA molecules to be counted accurately. Specific primers in the conserved constant-segment region were used to synthesize first-strand cDNA for TCR alpha and beta chains. To control for contamination, each cDNA library was double barcoded with a SMART-Mk sample barcode plus Illumina barcodes. TruSeq adapter sequences and Illumina sample barcodes were added in two successive PCR steps. The Illumina HiSeq platform was used with custom primers to sequence TCR alpha and beta cDNA libraries. The study's own analysis went as follows. MiGEC was used to process raw reads and extract unique molecular identifiers, and MiXCR was used to find CDR3 positions. Recombination models were inferred per individual with the repgenHMM and IGoR tools using an EM algorithm. Shared clonotype analysis was performed with the tcR package in R, normalizing sharing by the product of cloneset sizes. To study raw recombination free of thymic and clonal selection effects, out-of-frame nonproductive sequences were analyzed. TCRdb cleaned the public reads at Q25 with fastp, built clones with MiXCR and kept in-frame beta chains. Every entry covers one CDR3 protein and lists the most common genes and DNA from its rows. Here the V and J calls rest on TCRdb's processing, not on the authors' analysis. Recorded for this sample are 420,000 or so distinct CDR3 sequences; about a fifth of them occurred a single time. The ten largest make up roughly 12% of the sample.

The CDR3 spans 12 residues, from the cysteine through the phenylalanine. Only the CDR3 DNA is retained, 36 bases long and in frame from the first base. The junction shows trimming of 4 bases on V and 10 bases on J, plus 13 bases between the germline ends. Concerning this clonotype itself: The target of this receptor is not known. The sample holds no much larger clone one base away, and base qualities are not on file.

Every donor in the study was a healthy Caucasian. The study also sequenced three unrelated non-twin adults: a male aged 18 to 29, a male aged 50 to 60 and a female aged 50 to 60. Using Miltenyi CD45RO+ enrichment and human naive T-cell isolation kits, memory (CD45RO+) and naive T cells were isolated from PBMC. This TCR was recovered from a man aged 50 or older in good health. The receptor chain draws on TRBV12-3 or TRBV12-4 and TRBJ1-1; the D gene remains uncertain. The sample comprised naive T cells sorted from blood. Explained via the paper, the cell subset or site label denotes: cells isolated with a human naive T-cell isolation kit. The DNA sequence is given as TGTGCCAGCAGTTACTCAGGCCCGGCAGCTTTCTTT. Protein translation: CASSYSGPAAFF.